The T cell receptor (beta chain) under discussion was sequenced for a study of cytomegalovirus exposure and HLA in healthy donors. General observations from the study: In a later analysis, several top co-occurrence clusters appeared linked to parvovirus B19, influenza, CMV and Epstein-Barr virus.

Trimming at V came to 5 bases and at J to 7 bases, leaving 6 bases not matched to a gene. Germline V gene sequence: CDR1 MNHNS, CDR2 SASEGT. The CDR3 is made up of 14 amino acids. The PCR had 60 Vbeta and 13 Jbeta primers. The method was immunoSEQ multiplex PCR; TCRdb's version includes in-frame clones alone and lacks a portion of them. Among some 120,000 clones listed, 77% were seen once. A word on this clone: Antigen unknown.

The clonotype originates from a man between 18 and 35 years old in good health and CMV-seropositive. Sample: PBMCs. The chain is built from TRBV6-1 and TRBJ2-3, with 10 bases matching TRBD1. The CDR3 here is CASSSGTGVHTQYF. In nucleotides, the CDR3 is TGTGCCAGCAGTTCCGGGACAGGGGTCCATACGCAGTATTTT.